Below, 11 T cell receptor beta chains from the same sample are listed, as sequenced in a study of control samples from healthy donors and cancer patients. The repertoire was sequenced with immunoSEQ multiplex PCR; TCRdb's copy has only in-frame clones and lacks some. The data show some 100,000 clones, with around nine tenths seen just once and approximately 3% held by the top ten. What was sequenced was blood. These receptors all come from a human donor in good health. The donor label of this sample is uncertain.

The J gene is TRBJ1-4, the V gene TRBV7-2; D is undetermined. Germline-derived CDR1 and CDR2 are SGHTA and FQGNSA. V was pared by 4 bases and J by 0 bases, with 9 bases between. The CDR3 is 15 residues long. CDR3 amino acids: CASSSSWATNEKLFF. The CDR3 region has the DNA TGTGCCAGCAGCTCCTCGTGGGCAACTAATGAAAAACTGTTTTTT. The variable domain in full, completed from reference TRBV7-2 and TRBJ1-4, reads GAGVSQSPSNKVTEKGKDVELRCDPISGHTALYWYRQSLGQGLEFLIYFQGNSAPDKSGLPSDRFSAERTGGSVSTLTIQRTQQEDSAVYLCASSSSWATNEKLFFGSGTQLSVL.

The V and J genes are TRBV6-6 and TRBJ1-6, with 8 bases identical to TRBD1. Unmatched junction bases numbered 10, after V lost 6 bases and J lost 6 bases. Germline values: CDR1 MNHNY, CDR2 SVGAGI (reference sequence). This CDR3 is built from 16 residues. Here the CDR3 DNA reads TGTGCCAGCAGGTTTATTACAGGACAGGGTAATTCACCCCTCCACTTT. It codes for CASRFITGQGNSPLHF.

CDR3 DNA sequence: TGTGCCAGTAGTATTAAGGGACGGTGGAACCAGGGGCAGTTCTTC. Translation: CASSIKGRWNQGQFF. V and J are TRBV19 and TRBJ2-1; D may match TRBD1 or TRBD2 (5 bases each). Trimming cost V 3 bases and J 12 bases, with 21 bases left between them. The CDR3 consists of 15 residues. The V gene's germline CDR1 is LNHDA and CDR2 SQIVND (reference sequence).

Here the CDR3 reads CAISDPGPVAGNTIYF. DNA for the CDR3: TGTGCCATCAGTGATCCCGGGCCGGTGGCTGGAAACACCATATATTTT. This chain uses TRBV10-3 with TRBJ1-3; D unclear. The germline gives CDR1 ENHRY, CDR2 SYGVKD. Between the trimmed V and J ends, which lost 3 bases and 2 bases, there was a span of 14 bases. The CDR3 extends over 16 amino acids.

The DNA for the CDR3 is TGTGCCAGCAGTTACTCGAGCGGGTCTAACTATGGCTACACCTTC. Residues: CASSYSSGSNYGYTF. V usage is TRBV6-2 or TRBV6-3 and J usage is TRBJ1-2; D gene unclear. The V gene lost 0 bases and the J gene lost 0 bases, with 8 bases spanning the gap. The germline CDR1 and CDR2 sequences are MNHEY and SVGEGT. The CDR3 length is 15 residues.

V usage is TRBV28 and J usage is TRBJ1-2; D gene uncertain. Trimming shortened V by 6 bases and J by 0 bases, and 14 bases separated the two germline ends. The germline CDR1 and CDR2 sequences are MDHEN and SYDVKM. The CDR3 extends over 15 amino acids. CDR3 protein: CASSPSYKPNYGYTF. CDR3 DNA sequence: TGTGCCAGCAGCCCTTCCTACAAACCTAACTATGGCTACACCTTC.

The chain couples TRBV24-1 to TRBJ2-7; the D is unclear. Germline lookup yields CDR1 KGHDR and CDR2 SFDVKD. CDR3 length equals 13 residues. Trimming left V 0 bases short and J 3 bases short, with 5 bases between. This chain's CDR3 is CATSDLQNYEQYF. The CDR3, as DNA: TGTGCCACCAGTGATTTGCAGAACTACGAGCAGTACTTC.

The V gene is TRBV6-2 or TRBV6-3, the J gene TRBJ1-1, with D maybe TRBD1 (5 bases). CDR1 and CDR2 (germline): MNHEY, SVGEGT. The CDR3 covers 15 residues. The V gene lost 1 base and the J gene lost 1 base, with 10 bases spanning the gap. The CDR3 DNA reads TGTGCCAGCAGTTACTTGGTGACAGAGAACACTGAAGCTTTCTTT. It specifies CASSYLVTENTEAFF.

V gene TRBV6-5 combines with J gene TRBJ2-5; 8 nucleotides agree with TRBD1. V shed 7 bases, J shed 4 bases, and the junction held 8 bases outside the gene matches. The germline gives CDR1 MNHEY, CDR2 SVGAGI. The CDR3 contains 14 residues. The CDR3: CASTQTGDTETQYF. DNA of the CDR3: TGTGCCAGCACTCAGACAGGGGATACAGAGACCCAGTACTTC.

The V and J genes are TRBV5-1 and TRBJ1-1; D not certain. Per the germline V gene, CDR1 is SGHRS and CDR2 is YFSETQ. Trimming took 1 base from V and 1 from J, leaving 5 bases between them. The CDR3 is made up of 13 amino acids. CDR3 sequence (DNA): TGCGCCAGCAGCTTGTGGGAGAACACTGAAGCTTTCTTT. Its protein is CASSLWENTEAFF.

This clone was recorded once. The chain carries TRBV2 and TRBJ2-3, with 7 bases matching TRBD1. V was pared by 2 bases and J by 5 bases, with 10 bases of the junction left unmatched. The CDR3 is 16 amino acids. Germline V CDR1 and CDR2: SNHLY, FYNNEI. The CDR3 DNA reads as TGTGCCAGCAGTGAAATTACAGGGGCGTATGAAGATACGCAGTATTTT. As protein: CASSEITGAYEDTQYF.